The 27 T cell receptor beta chains below all came from one sample that was sequenced in a study of T cells in Graves' hyperthyroidism and ophthalmopathy. Amplified regions were TCR beta CDR3 sequences from RNA transcripts. The primer set for the first-round RT-PCR of the TCR CDR3 was HTBI. From the multiplex PCR reads, TCRdb called clonotypes with MiXCR, one entry per CDR3 protein. The sample holds around 720,000 distinct CDR3 sequences, roughly a third seen once. The sequencing input was blood. The receptors were sampled from a woman between 40 and 50 years old with Graves' hyperthyroidism.

This clonotype occurred many times. The V and J genes are TRBV19 and TRBJ2-5, with D possibly being TRBD1 (5 bases). Germline CDR1 reads LNHDA; CDR2 reads SQIVND (reference sequence). The CDR3 sequence is 13 residues long. V was cut by 5 bases and J by 0 bases, with 7 bases left in between. The CDR3 sequence: CASSWGYQETQYF. The CDR3 coding sequence is TGTGCCAGTAGTTGGGGCTACCAAGAGACCCAGTACTTC.

The sample holds a few counts of this clonotype. The J gene is TRBJ1-1, the V gene TRBV5-1; D gene uncertain. Trimming took 0 bases from V and 7 from J, leaving 13 bases between them. The CDR3 runs 14 residues. Germline CDR1 SGHRS, CDR2 YFSETQ. CDR3 residues: CASSLGAQVVEAFF. CDR3 sequence (DNA): TGCGCCAGCAGCTTGGGTGCCCAGGTTGTTGAAGCTTTCTTT.

This chain joins TRBV11-2 and TRBJ1-1; a possible D gene is TRBD1 (6 bases). CDR1 is SGHAT, CDR2 FQNNGV, per germline. The ends were cut back, 5 bases at V and 12 bases at J, with 16 bases in the middle. The CDR3 has 12 residues. Written as DNA, the CDR3 is TGTGCCAGCAGCGGGACACCCCTCGAATCTTTCTTT. Its translation is CASSGTPLESFF.

This clonotype has more than one count but fewer than ten. The V call is TRBV7-2, the J call TRBJ2-3; D uncertain. The CDR3 is made up of 14 amino acids. V lost 4 bases to trimming and J lost 2 bases, with 10 bases between them. Germline V gene sequence: CDR1 SGHTA, CDR2 FQGNSA. CDR3 sequence reads: CASSSGPITDTQYF. For the CDR3, the DNA is TGTGCCAGCAGCTCCGGGCCCATCACAGATACGCAGTATTTT.

J is TRBJ1-1 and V is TRBV14, with a weak D call TRBD1 (6 bases). This CDR3 is built from 15 residues. V gave up 5 bases and J gave up 0 bases, with 13 bases separating them. The germline CDR1 and CDR2 sequences are SGHDN and FVKESK. CDR3 nucleotide sequence: TGTGCCAGCAGCACAGGGAACAGGATGAACACTGAAGCTTTCTTT. Amino acids: CASSTGNRMNTEAFF. The full variable domain, completed using reference TRBV14 and TRBJ1-1, is EAGVTQFPSHSVIEKGQTVTLRCDPISGHDNLYWYRRVMGKEIKFLLHFVKESKQDESGMPNNRFLAERTGGTYSTLKVQPAELEDSGVYFCASSTGNRMNTEAFFGQGTRLTVV.

Worth noting for this clonotype: The CDR3 does not close with the conserved phenylalanine or tryptophan, likely indicating a read error. The rearrangement joins TRBV7-9 to TRBJ1-2; 8 nucleotides agree with TRBD1. This CDR3 region has 16 residues. J was trimmed by 0 bases and V by 5 bases; bases with no gene match: 8. The germline gives CDR1 SEHNR, CDR2 FQNEAQ (reference sequence). As DNA, the CDR3 is TGTGCCAGCAGCAGTAGGACAGGGCAAGCTAACTATGGCTACACCCTC. Translated, it gives CASSSRTGQANYGYTL.

This clonotype was counted at least ten times. J is TRBJ1-1 and V is TRBV10-3, with a possible D match to TRBD1 (5 bases). CDR1 is ENHRY and CDR2 is SYGVKD in the germline V gene. This CDR3 comprises 11 residues. The V gene lost 4 bases and the J gene lost 5 bases, with 5 bases spanning the gap. The CDR3: CAISGGTEAFF. The CDR3, as DNA: TGTGCCATCAGTGGGGGGACTGAAGCTTTCTTT.

Many counts were recorded for this clonotype. J is TRBJ1-1 and V is TRBV10-2; D uncertain. Germline lookup yields CDR1 WSHSY and CDR2 SAAADI. Trimming removed 1 base from V and 1 base from J, with 7 bases in between. This CDR3 has 14 amino acids. CDR3 sequence: CASSELSGNTEAFF. CDR3 bases: TGCGCCAGCAGTGAGTTATCAGGGAACACTGAAGCTTTCTTT.

The gene calls are TRBV7-9 and TRBJ1-1; tentative D call: TRBD1 (6 bases). The V end lost 3 bases, the J end lost 3 bases, and 14 bases lay between the germline ends. The CDR3 consists of 15 residues. Germline V gene lookup returns CDR1 SEHNR and CDR2 FQNEAQ (reference sequence). The CDR3 DNA reads as TGTGCCAGCAGCTTCTACTCTCCAGGGGACACTGAAGCTTTCTTT. This codes for CASSFYSPGDTEAFF.

As for this clonotype: This may be a read error, as it is one base from a much larger clone. This chain joins TRBV10-3 and TRBJ1-5; no clear D gene. This CDR3 is 14 amino acids long. CDR1 is ENHRY, CDR2 SYGVKD, per germline. The V end lost 6 bases, the J end lost 0 bases, and 9 bases lay between the germline ends. The CDR3 nucleotides are TGTGCCATCAGCCCTATTTATAGCAATCAGCCCCAGCATTTT. It encodes CAISPIYSNQPQHF.

Regarding this clonotype: A junction boundary mismatches the germline segment, possibly from a read error. V and J are TRBV29-1 and TRBJ2-7; TRBD1 matches at 9 bases. The CDR3 contains 14 residues. Germline V gives CDR1 SQVTM, CDR2 ANQGSEA. The CDR3 loop reads CSVVPGQGFHEQCF. CDR3 nucleotide sequence: TGCAGCGTGGTCCCCGGACAGGGGTTCCACGAGCAGTGCTTC.

V usage is TRBV15 and J usage is TRBJ2-1, with D possibly being TRBD1 (5 bases). The V gene's germline CDR1 is LNHNV and CDR2 YYDKDF (reference sequence). Trimming left V 0 bases short and J 7 bases short, with 16 bases between. This CDR3 has 16 residues. The CDR3 here is CATSREKTAYGNEQFF. Written as DNA, the CDR3 is TGTGCCACCAGCAGAGAGAAGACAGCATATGGGAATGAGCAGTTCTTC.

About this clonotype: Its ends do not fully match the called genes, so a read error is possible. The rearrangement links TRBV6-1 to TRBJ2-7, with a tentative D call TRBD1 (5 bases). The CDR3 is made up of 13 amino acids. CDR1 is MNHNS and CDR2 is SASEGT in the germline V gene. CDR3 nucleotide sequence: TGTACCAGCAGTCGCGCCAGGGTGTACGAGCAGTACTTC. This gives the protein CTSSRARVYEQYF.

The V gene is TRBV4-2, the J gene TRBJ1-5; possibly TRBD1 for D (6 bases). The germline V gene encodes CDR1 LGHNA and CDR2 YNFKEQ. This CDR3 has 15 amino acids. V was shortened by 0 bases and J by 7 bases, with 13 bases between the two germline ends. CDR3 region: CASSQEGTMVQPQHF. The CDR3 DNA reads as TGTGCCAGCAGCCAAGAGGGGACAATGGTACAGCCCCAGCATTTT.

This clonotype was counted only a few times. In nucleotides, the CDR3 is TGTGCCAGCAGTTTAAATGGCCAGCCCCAGCATTTT. It translates to CASSLNGQPQHF. V gene TRBV2 combines with J gene TRBJ1-5, with no clear D. CDR1 is SNHLY, CDR2 FYNNEI, per germline. The CDR3 spans 12 residues. Trimming took off 5 bases at V and 7 bases at J, with 9 bases between the two ends.

This clonotype was counted at least ten times. The V and J genes are TRBV29-1 and TRBJ1-5; the D is unclear. Trimming pared 4 bases from V and 4 bases from J, leaving 11 bases between. Per germline, CDR1 SQVTM and CDR2 ANQGSEA. The CDR3 contains 13 residues. The CDR3 coding sequence is TGCAGCGTTGGATGGACGGAAAATCAGCCCCAGCATTTT. This gives the protein CSVGWTENQPQHF.

This clonotype was picked up a small number of times. The CDR3 spells CSAHERDGSNYGYTF. The CDR3, as DNA: TGCAGTGCCCACGAACGGGACGGGTCTAACTATGGCTACACCTTC. V is TRBV20-1 and J is TRBJ1-2; TRBD1 might be the D (5 bases). The length of the CDR3 is 15 residues. Trimming removed 6 bases at V and 0 bases at J, with 17 bases between. Germline assignment: CDR1 DFQATT and CDR2 SNEGSKA (reference sequence).

This clonotype was counted a few times. The chain employs TRBV2 and TRBJ1-2, with D perhaps TRBD1 (5 bases). Trimming removed 2 bases from V and 4 bases from J, with 11 bases in between. CDR3 length: 14 amino acids. CDR1 SNHLY and CDR2 FYNNEI come from the germline V gene. The CDR3 region has the DNA TGTGCCAGCAGTGAACGGACATCTGCCTATGGCTACACCTTC. Translating it yields CASSERTSAYGYTF.

This clonotype was seen more than once but under ten times. A much larger clone lies one base from this, so it may be a read error. The rearrangement uses TRBV29-1 and TRBJ2-7, with 9 bases fitting TRBD1. Germline CDR1 SQVTM, CDR2 ANQGSEA. The junction had 0 bases not matched to a gene; V was cut back by 1 base and J by 2 bases. The CDR3 loop spans 13 amino acids. The CDR3 DNA reads TGCAGCGTTGAAGGGACAGGGGCCTACGAGCAGTACTTC. Protein: CSVEGTGAYEQYF.

This clonotype was picked up a small number of times. This chain links TRBV7-9 with TRBJ2-2; tentative D call: TRBD1 (5 bases). Trimming removed 5 bases from V and 1 base from J, with 11 bases in between. CDR3 size: 15 residues. Germline loops: CDR1 SEHNR, CDR2 FQNEAQ (reference sequence). The chain's CDR3 is CASSHLTGNTGELFF. The DNA for the CDR3 is TGTGCCAGCAGCCACTTAACAGGGAACACCGGGGAGCTGTTTTTT.

The rearrangement uses TRBV3-1 and TRBJ1-5; possibly TRBD1 for D (6 bases). The CDR3 loop spans 14 amino acids. Germline V gene data show CDR1 as LGHDT and CDR2 as YNNKEL (reference sequence). V dropped 3 bases and J dropped 9 bases, with 15 bases sitting between them. The chain's CDR3 is CASSHGGPNMPQHF. The CDR3 DNA follows: TGTGCCAGCAGCCATGGGGGGCCCAATATGCCCCAGCATTTT.

This clonotype showed up many times. V and J are TRBV29-1 and TRBJ2-7; no definite D call. Deletions cut 3 bases from V and 0 bases from J, with 3 bases between. The CDR3 extends over 11 amino acids. Germline V gives CDR1 SQVTM, CDR2 ANQGSEA. Here the CDR3 DNA reads TGCAGCGTTGAGGGCTCCTACGAGCAGTACTTC. Its translation is CSVEGSYEQYF.

The gene calls are TRBV5-1 and TRBJ1-1; TRBD1 aligns across 7 bases. The CDR3 is 17 amino acids. The V and J ends lost 4 bases and 0 bases, in that order; junction bases with no gene match: 12. Germline V gives CDR1 SGHRS, CDR2 YFSETQ. The CDR3, as DNA: TGCGCCAGCAGCGCAAGGTGGGGACAGCAAATGAACACTGAAGCTTTCTTT. Its translation is CASSARWGQQMNTEAFF.

A remark on this clonotype: Just one base apart from a much larger clone, this may be a read error. The V gene is TRBV20-1, the J gene TRBJ1-4; 7 positions match TRBD1. The CDR3 runs 14 residues. Looked up from germline, CDR1 is DFQATT and CDR2 is SNEGSKA (reference sequence). CDR3 loop: CSARATGRSEKLLF. The CDR3 bases are TGCAGTGCTAGAGCGACAGGGAGAAGTGAAAAACTGCTTTTT.

This clonotype was seen repeatedly, ten times or more. The chain has TRBV7-3 and TRBJ2-5, with TRBD2 matching 9 bases. Per the germline V gene, CDR1 is SGHTA and CDR2 is FQGTGA. The CDR3 has 15 residues. V was clipped by 5 bases and J by 2 bases; unmatched bases: 6. CDR3 sequence (DNA): TGTGCCAGCAGCCGAGGCGGGGGGGAGCAAGAGACCCAGTACTTC. It is translated as CASSRGGGEQETQYF.

This clonotype was observed a single time. The genes are TRBV20-1 and TRBJ2-5, with 9 bases lining up with TRBD1. The J call is doubtful: the DNA matches TRBJ2-4 better. Looked up from germline, CDR1 is DFQATT and CDR2 is SNEGSKA (reference sequence). The CDR3 loop spans 15 amino acids. CDR3 protein: CSARGQGGAKNIQYF. The DNA of the CDR3 is TGCAGTGCTAGAGGACAGGGGGGAGCCAAAAACATTCAGTACTTC.

This clonotype occurred many times. The rearrangement uses TRBV20-1 and TRBJ1-1; possibly TRBD1 for D (5 bases). Germline V gives CDR1 DFQATT, CDR2 SNEGSKA (reference sequence). V was cut by 3 bases and J by 6 bases, with 17 bases left in between. CDR3 length: 14 amino acids. The CDR3 sequence is CSARSVGGTPEAFF. The CDR3 nucleotides read TGCAGTGCTAGGTCGGTGGGGGGAACGCCTGAAGCTTTCTTT.